This TCR beta chain comes out of a study of T cell repertoires in cytomegalovirus infection. Study at large: Recently described HLA-C-restricted plus well-studied HLA-B-restricted CMV epitopes were used.

TCRdb re-called the reads through MiXCR, storing one row per CDR3 protein. The data show roughly 700,000 distinct CDR3 sequences, about 30% seen once. This clonotype was observed a few times. What it binds is not known. CDR3 size: 13 residues. V was trimmed by 8 bases and J by 6 bases, leaving 14 bases between them. Germline V gives CDR1 LNHDA, CDR2 SQIVND (reference sequence). This chain links TRBV19 with TRBJ1-5; TRBD1 might be the D (5 bases). The receptor comes from a human donor in good health (CMV status not recorded). Some clones in this sample may be carry-over from other donors' samples. The sequences come from cultured PBMCs, collected from culture after CMV antigen stimulation. The CDR3 DNA sequence: TGTGCCAGTCAGGGTAGAGGTGCTCAGCCCCAGCATTTT. Amino acids: CASQGRGAQPQHF. The variable domain in full, completed from reference TRBV19 and TRBJ1-5, reads DGGITQSPKYLFRKEGQNVTLSCEQNLNHDAMYWYRQDPGQGLRLIYYSQIVNDFQKGDIAEGYSVSREKKESFPLTVTSAQKNPTAFYLCASQGRGAQPQHFGDGTRLSIL.